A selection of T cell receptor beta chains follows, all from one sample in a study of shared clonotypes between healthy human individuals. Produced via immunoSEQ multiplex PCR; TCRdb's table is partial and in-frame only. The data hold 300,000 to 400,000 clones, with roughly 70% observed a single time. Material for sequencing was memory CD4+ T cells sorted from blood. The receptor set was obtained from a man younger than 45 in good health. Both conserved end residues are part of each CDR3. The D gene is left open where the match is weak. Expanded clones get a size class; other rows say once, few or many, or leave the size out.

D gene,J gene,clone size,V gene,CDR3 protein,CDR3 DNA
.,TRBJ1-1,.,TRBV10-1,CASSDSGEAFF,TGCGCCAGCAGTGACAGCGGCGAAGCTTTCTTT
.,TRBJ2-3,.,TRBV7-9,CASSLASGRTDTQYF,TGTGCCAGCAGCTTAGCATCGGGACGCACAGATACGCAGTATTTT
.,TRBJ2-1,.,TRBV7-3,CASSLDAQDYNEQFF,TGTGCCAGCAGCTTAGATGCACAGGATTACAATGAGCAGTTCTTC
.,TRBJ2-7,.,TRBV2,CASSRVTGYFEQYF,TGTGCCAGCAGTAGAGTCACGGGCTATTTCGAGCAGTACTTC
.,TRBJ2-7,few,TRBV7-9,CASSLEGGAYYEQYF,TGTGCCAGCAGCTTAGAGGGCGGAGCCTACTACGAGCAGTACTTC
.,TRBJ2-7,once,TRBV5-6,CASSLASGEQYF,TGTGCCAGCAGCTTGGCCTCGGGGGAGCAGTACTTC
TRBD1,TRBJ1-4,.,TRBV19,CASMVTGGGMGKLFF,TGTGCCAGTATGGTTACAGGGGGTGGCATGGGGAAACTGTTTTTT
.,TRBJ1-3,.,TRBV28,CASTSRVAGNTIYF,TGTGCCAGCACCTCTCGGGTAGCGGGAAACACCATATATTTT
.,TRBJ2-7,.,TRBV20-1,CSARGVPQQYF,TGCAGTGCTAGAGGAGTTCCCCAGCAGTACTTC
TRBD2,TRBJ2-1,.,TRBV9,CASSVGNSGIDEQFF,TGTGCCAGCAGCGTAGGTAATAGCGGGATAGATGAGCAGTTCTTC
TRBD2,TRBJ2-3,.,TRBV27,CASRRSGSLDTQYF,TGTGCCAGCAGGCGTAGCGGGAGCTTGGATACGCAGTATTTT
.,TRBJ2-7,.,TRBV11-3,CASSLGHQEDEQYF,TGTGCCAGCAGCTTAGGACACCAGGAGGACGAGCAGTACTTC
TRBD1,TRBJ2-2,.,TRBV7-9,CASSTGQLGNTGELFF,TGTGCCAGCAGTACGGGACAGTTGGGGAACACCGGGGAGCTGTTTTTT
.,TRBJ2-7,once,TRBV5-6,CASTRGGSSYEQYF,TGTGCCAGCACCCGGGGCGGTTCGTCCTACGAGCAGTACTTC
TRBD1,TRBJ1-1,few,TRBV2,CASSTPGGDTEAFF,TGTGCCAGCAGTACACCAGGGGGTGACACTGAAGCTTTCTTT
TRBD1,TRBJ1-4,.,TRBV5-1,CASSLGIGGHEKLFF,TGCGCCAGCAGCTTGGGTATAGGGGGCCATGAAAAACTGTTTTTT
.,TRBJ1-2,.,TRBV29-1,CSVRSLGNYGYTF,TGCAGCGTCCGCAGCCTGGGGAACTATGGCTACACCTTC
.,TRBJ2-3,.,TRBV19,CASSIGTATDTQYF,TGTGCCAGTAGTATAGGGACGGCCACAGATACGCAGTATTTT
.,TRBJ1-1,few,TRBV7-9,CASSSPGRDEAFF,TGTGCCAGCAGCTCCCCAGGGAGGGATGAAGCTTTCTTT
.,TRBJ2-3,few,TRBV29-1,CSVLLPPDTQYF,TGCAGCGTTCTACTCCCCCCAGATACGCAGTATTTT
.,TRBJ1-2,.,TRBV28,CATQFIQGSGYTF,TGTGCCACCCAGTTTATACAGGGTAGTGGCTACACCTTC
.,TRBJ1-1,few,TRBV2,CASSEWANPEAFF,TGTGCCAGCAGTGAATGGGCAAACCCTGAAGCTTTCTTT
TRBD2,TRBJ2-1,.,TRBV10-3,CAISEGTSGRNNEQFF,TGTGCCATCAGTGAGGGGACTAGCGGGAGGAACAATGAGCAGTTCTTC
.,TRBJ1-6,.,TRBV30,CAWRDGYSPLHF,TGTGCCTGGAGAGATGGGTATTCACCCCTCCACTTT
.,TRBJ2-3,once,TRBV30,CAWSVRTGTDTQYF,TGTGCCTGGAGTGTACGGACAGGCACAGATACGCAGTATTTT
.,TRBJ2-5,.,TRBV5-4,CASSSPTVTAETEYF,TGTGCCAGCAGCTCCCCAACGGTGACGGCGGAAACGGAGTACTTC
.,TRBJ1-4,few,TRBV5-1,CASSRISGEPGEKLFF,TGCGCCAGCAGCCGCATTTCAGGGGAGCCGGGGGAAAAACTGTTTTTT
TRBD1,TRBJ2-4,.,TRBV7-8,CASSLIGTGGVAKNIQYF,TGTGCCAGCAGCTTAATTGGGACAGGGGGAGTAGCCAAAAACATTCAGTACTTC
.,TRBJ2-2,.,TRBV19,CASSMWTAINTGELFF,TGTGCCAGTAGTATGTGGACAGCCATAAACACCGGGGAGCTGTTTTTT
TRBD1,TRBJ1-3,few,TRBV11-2,CASSLERDRGSGNTIYF,TGTGCCAGCAGCTTAGAGCGGGACAGGGGCTCTGGAAACACCATATATTTT
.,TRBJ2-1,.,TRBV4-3,CASSQDHGLRFNEQFF,TGCGCCAGCAGCCAAGATCACGGACTAAGGTTTAATGAGCAGTTCTTC
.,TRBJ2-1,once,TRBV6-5,CASTLGPEQFF,TGTGCCAGCACCCTGGGTCCTGAGCAGTTCTTC
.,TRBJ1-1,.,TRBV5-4,CASSLRNLNTEAFF,TGTGCCAGCAGCCTCAGAAATTTGAACACTGAAGCTTTCTTT
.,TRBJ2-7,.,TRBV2,CASQISGTPYEQYF,TGTGCCAGCCAAATCAGCGGAACCCCCTACGAGCAGTACTTC
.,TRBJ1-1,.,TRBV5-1,CASSPATANTEAFF,TGCGCCAGCAGCCCCGCGACAGCTAACACTGAAGCTTTCTTT
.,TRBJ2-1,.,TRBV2,CASTTSFSGNEQFF,TGTGCCAGCACTACTAGCTTCTCAGGGAATGAGCAGTTCTTC
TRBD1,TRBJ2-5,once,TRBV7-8,CASSSNSGTGHETQYF,TGTGCCAGCAGCTCCAACTCCGGGACAGGGCACGAGACCCAGTACTTC
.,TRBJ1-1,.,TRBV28,CASSSNGRKNTEAFF,TGTGCCAGCAGTTCGAACGGAAGAAAGAACACTGAAGCTTTCTTT
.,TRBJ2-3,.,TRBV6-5,CASSYSSPLGTDTQYF,TGTGCCAGCAGTTACTCGAGTCCCCTGGGCACAGATACGCAGTATTTT
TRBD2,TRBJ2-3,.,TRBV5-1,CASSLAGGPGTDTQYF,TGCGCCAGCAGTCTAGCGGGAGGGCCCGGAACAGATACGCAGTATTTT
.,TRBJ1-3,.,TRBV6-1,CASLVVSGNTIYF,TGTGCCAGCCTCGTTGTGTCTGGAAACACCATATATTTT
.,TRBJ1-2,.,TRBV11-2,CASSLDGFQGRHGYTF,TGTGCCAGCAGCTTAGATGGGTTCCAGGGGCGGCATGGCTACACCTTC
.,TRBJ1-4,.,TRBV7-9,CASSRGQSANEKLFF,TGTGCCAGCAGCCGGGGTCAGTCCGCCAATGAAAAACTGTTTTTT
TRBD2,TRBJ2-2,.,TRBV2,CASMGLVDTGELFF,TGTGCCAGCATGGGACTAGTCGACACCGGGGAGCTGTTTTTT
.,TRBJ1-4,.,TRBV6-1,CASGEGLRLVF,TGTGCCAGCGGCGAGGGTCTAAGGTTGGTTTTT
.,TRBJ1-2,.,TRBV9,CASSRPYGYTF,TGTGCCAGCAGTAGACCATATGGCTACACCTTC
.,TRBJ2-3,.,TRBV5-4,CASSLAGSSDTQYF,TGTGCCAGCAGCTTGGCCGGGTCCTCAGATACGCAGTATTTT
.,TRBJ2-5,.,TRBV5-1,CASSLDRGEETQYF,TGCGCCAGCAGCCTGGATCGAGGCGAAGAGACCCAGTACTTC
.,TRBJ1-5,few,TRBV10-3,CAISELSGDQPQHF,TGTGCCATCAGTGAATTATCTGGAGATCAGCCCCAGCATTTT
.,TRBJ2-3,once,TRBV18,CASSPYGGPRTDTQYF,TGTGCCAGCTCACCATACGGGGGCCCACGCACAGATACGCAGTATTTT
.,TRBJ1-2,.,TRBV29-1,CSVEGVRPGGDGYTF,TGCAGCGTTGAAGGGGTGCGGCCGGGGGGTGATGGCTACACCTTC
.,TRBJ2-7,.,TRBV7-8,CASRRDRTYEQYF,TGTGCCAGCCGAAGGGACCGAACCTACGAGCAGTACTTC
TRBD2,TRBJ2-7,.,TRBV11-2,CASSLIRSGGEQYF,TGTGCCAGCAGCTTGATCCGGTCGGGGGGCGAGCAGTACTTC
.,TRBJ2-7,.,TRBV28,CASSAPTVEQYF,TGTGCCAGCAGTGCCCCCACTGTCGAGCAGTACTTC
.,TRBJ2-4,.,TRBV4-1,CASSQQLAKNIQYF,TGCGCCAGCAGCCAACAGTTAGCCAAAAACATTCAGTACTTC
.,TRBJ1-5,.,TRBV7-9,CASSLVGGSNQPQHF,TGTGCCAGCAGCTTAGTCGGAGGGAGCAATCAGCCCCAGCATTTT
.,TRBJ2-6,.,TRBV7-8,CASSLVGGTGVGANVLTF,TGTGCCAGCAGCTTAGTTGGGGGCACTGGTGTAGGGGCCAACGTCCTGACTTTC
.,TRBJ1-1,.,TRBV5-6,CASSLAGGVTEAFF,TGTGCCAGCAGCTTAGCGGGGGGTGTCACTGAAGCTTTCTTT
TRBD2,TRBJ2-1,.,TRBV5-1,CASSLFGAGGSYNEQFF,TGCGCCAGCAGCTTGTTTGGAGCGGGAGGGTCCTACAATGAGCAGTTCTTC
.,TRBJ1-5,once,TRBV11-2,CASSLQVSNQPQHF,TGTGCCAGCAGCTTACAGGTCAGCAATCAGCCCCAGCATTTT